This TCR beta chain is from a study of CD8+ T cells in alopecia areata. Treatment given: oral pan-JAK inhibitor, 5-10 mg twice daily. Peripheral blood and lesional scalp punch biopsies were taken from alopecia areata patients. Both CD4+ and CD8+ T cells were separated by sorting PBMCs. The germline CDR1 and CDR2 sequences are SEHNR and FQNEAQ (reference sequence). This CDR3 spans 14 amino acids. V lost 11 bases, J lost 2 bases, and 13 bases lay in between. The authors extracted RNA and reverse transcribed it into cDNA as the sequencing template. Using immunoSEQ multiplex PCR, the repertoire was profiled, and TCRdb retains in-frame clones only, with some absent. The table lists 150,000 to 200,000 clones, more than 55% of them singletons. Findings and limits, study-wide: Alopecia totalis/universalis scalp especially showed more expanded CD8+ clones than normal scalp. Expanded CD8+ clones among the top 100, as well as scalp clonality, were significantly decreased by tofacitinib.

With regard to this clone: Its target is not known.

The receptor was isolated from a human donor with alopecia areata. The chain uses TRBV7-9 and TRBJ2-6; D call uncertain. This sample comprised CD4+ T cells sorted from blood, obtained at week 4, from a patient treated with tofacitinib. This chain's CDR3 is CAVRRDAGANVLTF. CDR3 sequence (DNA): TGTGCCGTACGGAGAGACGCTGGGGCCAACGTCCTGACTTTC.